This T cell receptor beta chain was sequenced for a study of technical replicates of blood from a handful of donors. The protocol was immunoSEQ multiplex PCR, while the TCRdb copy is restricted to in-frame clones and leaves out a portion. The table shows about 82,000 clones, with around 94% occurring only once. Germline V gene data show CDR1 as SGHTA and CDR2 as FQGNSA. Trimming cost V 5 bases and J 4 bases, with 12 bases left between them. There are 14 residues in the CDR3. Sequencing was carried out using T cells isolated from PBMCs. V usage is TRBV7-2 and J usage is TRBJ2-1, with D possibly being TRBD2 (6 bases). This sequence was found in a human donor in good health. CDR3 bases: TGTGCCAGCAGCGGACTATTATTGTACAATGAGCAGTTCTTC. Protein sequence: CASSGLLLYNEQFF. Full variable domain (rest looked up from reference TRBV7-2 and TRBJ2-1): GAGVSQSPSNKVTEKGKDVELRCDPISGHTALYWYRQSLGQGLEFLIYFQGNSAPDKSGLPSDRFSAERTGGSVSTLTIQRTQQEDSAVYLCASSGLLLYNEQFFGPGTRLTVL.